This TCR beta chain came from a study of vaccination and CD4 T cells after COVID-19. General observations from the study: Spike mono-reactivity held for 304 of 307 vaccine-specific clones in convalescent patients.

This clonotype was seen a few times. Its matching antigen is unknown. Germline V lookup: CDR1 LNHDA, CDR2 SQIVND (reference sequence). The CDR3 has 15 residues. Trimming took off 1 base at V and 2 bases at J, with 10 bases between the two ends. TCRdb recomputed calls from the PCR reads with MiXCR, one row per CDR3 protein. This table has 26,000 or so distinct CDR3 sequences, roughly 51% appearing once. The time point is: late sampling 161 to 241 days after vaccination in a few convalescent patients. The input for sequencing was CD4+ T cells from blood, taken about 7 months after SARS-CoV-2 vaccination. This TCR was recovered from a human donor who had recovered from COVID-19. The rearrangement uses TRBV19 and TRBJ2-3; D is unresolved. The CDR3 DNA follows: TGTGCCAGTAGTATAGTACTCGGGCACACAGATACGCAGTATTTT. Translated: CASSIVLGHTDTQYF.